Sequencing of this T cell receptor (beta chain) was carried out in a study of T cell responses to AZD1222 COVID-19 vaccine. General study points: Nearly half of spike-specific TCRs reportedly target variant regions that are unmutated in the B.1.351 and B.1.1.7 variants. The donor group comprised mostly white British people and more females; the analysis possibly underestimated clonal diversity.

The method was immunoSEQ multiplex PCR; TCRdb's version includes in-frame clones alone and lacks a portion of them. The table lists about 140,000 clones, about 89% of them singletons. With 5 bases clipped from V and 0 bases from J, the junction kept 7 bases outside the gene matches. In germline, CDR1 is SGHTA, CDR2 FQGNSA. The CDR3 has 15 residues. Details on this clone: Its antigen is not identified.

The material was peripheral blood, obtained 28 days after the second dose of the MenACWY control vaccine. This receptor was taken from an adult who received the MenACWY meningococcal vaccine as a control. The rearrangement links TRBV7-2 to TRBJ2-7; TRBD2 aligns across 7 bases. This CDR3 is CASSLSGKSSYEQYF. The CDR3 nucleotides read TGTGCCAGCAGCCTGAGCGGGAAAAGCTCCTACGAGCAGTACTTC.